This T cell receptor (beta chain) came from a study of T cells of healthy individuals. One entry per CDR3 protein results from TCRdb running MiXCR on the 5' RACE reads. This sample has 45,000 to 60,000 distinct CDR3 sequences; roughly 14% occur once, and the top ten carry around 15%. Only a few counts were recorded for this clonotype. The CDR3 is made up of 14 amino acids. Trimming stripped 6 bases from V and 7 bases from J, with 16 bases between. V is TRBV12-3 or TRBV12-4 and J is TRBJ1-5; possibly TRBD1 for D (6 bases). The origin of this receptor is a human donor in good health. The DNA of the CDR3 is TGTGCCAGCAGACAAGGGGGTGGAGGGCAGCCCCAGCATTTT. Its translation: CASRQGGGGQPQHF.